One sample yielded the 13 T cell receptor beta chains listed below, sequenced in a study of Ad26.COV2.S vaccination and SARS-CoV-2 variants. Assay used: immunoSEQ multiplex PCR; TCRdb lists only in-frame clones, some missing. The table has 400,000 to 500,000 clones, roughly nine tenths seen once. The treatment was: around 19 received Ad26.COV2.S at low or high dose, single or two shots; 5 received placebo; per-sample allocation not given. Following the first vaccine or placebo injection, samples were taken on day 63. The sample in question was peripheral blood, obtained in a trial of Ad26.COV2.S vaccine versus placebo. The receptors shown here come from a person between 18 and 65 years old who received the Ad26.COV2.S COVID-19 vaccine or a placebo.

The chain couples TRBV5-1 to TRBJ2-1, with D perhaps matching TRBD1 (6 bases). V shed 2 bases and J shed 6 bases, with 27 bases lying between them. The CDR3 is made up of 19 amino acids. Germline V gene sequence: CDR1 SGHRS, CDR2 YFSETQ. CDR3 residues: CASSFPFPGTLRGGNEQFF. The CDR3 DNA reads TGCGCCAGCAGCTTCCCATTTCCGGGGACCCTTAGAGGGGGCAATGAGCAGTTCTTC.

The J gene is TRBJ2-7, the V gene TRBV2, with a weak D call TRBD2 (5 bases). The V gene lost 2 bases and the J gene lost 7 bases, with 12 bases spanning the gap. CDR1 and CDR2 (germline): SNHLY, FYNNEI. This CDR3 comprises 13 residues. Here the CDR3 reads CASSEQASGEQYF. For the CDR3, the DNA is TGTGCCAGCAGTGAACAGGCTTCGGGGGAGCAGTACTTC.

This clone was counted once. This chain links TRBV29-1 with TRBJ2-3; 12 bases match TRBD2. CDR3 size: 14 residues. The germline gives CDR1 SQVTM, CDR2 ANQGSEA. V lost 8 bases and J lost 2; bases outside the gene matches: 5. This CDR3 is CSSLAGGTTDTQYF. The CDR3 region has the DNA TGCAGCTCTCTAGCGGGGGGGACCACAGATACGCAGTATTTT.

The rearrangement links TRBV2 to TRBJ2-4; no reliable D call. The CDR3 has 12 amino acids. Deletions cut 7 bases from V and 6 bases from J, with 10 bases between. Germline CDR1 and CDR2: SNHLY and FYNNEI. The CDR3 loop is CASKGNGNIQYF. In nucleotides, the CDR3 is TGTGCCAGCAAGGGCAATGGAAACATTCAGTACTTC. Variable domain in full (rest from reference TRBV2 and TRBJ2-4): EPEVTQTPSHQVTQMGQEVILRCVPISNHLYFYWYRQILGQKVEFLVSFYNNEISEKSEIFDDQFSVERPDGSNFTLKIRSTKLEDSAMYFCASKGNGNIQYFGAGTRLSVL.

The gene calls are TRBV11-3 and TRBJ1-2, with D hard to call. CDR3 length equals 14 residues. V lost 0 bases, J lost 4 bases, and 9 bases lay in between. Germline V CDR1 and CDR2: SGHNT, YENEEA. Written as DNA, the CDR3 is TGTGCCAGCAGCTTAGAACCGACCCTCTATGGCTACACCTTC. Translation gives CASSLEPTLYGYTF.

V is TRBV6-1 and J is TRBJ2-7; D gene uncertain. Per germline, CDR1 MNHNS and CDR2 SASEGT. The CDR3 consists of 13 residues. V gave up 8 bases and J gave up 2 bases, with 13 bases separating them. The chain's CDR3 is CASQGRRPYEQYV. The CDR3 DNA follows: TGTGCCAGCCAAGGACGGCGGCCCTACGAGCAGTACGTC.

The rearrangement uses TRBV7-8 and TRBJ1-5; a weak D match, TRBD1 (5 bases). CDR3 length: 15 amino acids. Germline assignment: CDR1 SGHVS and CDR2 FQNEAQ. V was trimmed by 3 bases and J by 9 bases, leaving 18 bases between them. The CDR3 region is CASSFRAGSLWPQHF. The CDR3 region has the DNA TGTGCCAGCAGCTTCCGCGCAGGGTCCTTGTGGCCCCAGCATTTT.

J is TRBJ2-3 and V is TRBV28; TRBD1 agrees at 9 bases. This CDR3 region has 15 residues. J gave up 3 bases and V 7 bases, and 8 bases lay outside the gene matches. Germline assignment: CDR1 MDHEN and CDR2 SYDVKM. In DNA, the CDR3 is TGTGCCAGCACCCCCGCCGACAGGGGGACAGATACGCAGTATTTT. Amino acids: CASTPADRGTDTQYF.

This chain uses TRBV27 with TRBJ1-2; tentative D call: TRBD1 (5 bases). CDR1 and CDR2 from the germline V gene are MNHEY and SMNVEV (reference sequence). V lost 4 bases and J lost 3, with 18 bases in between. The CDR3 covers 16 residues. CDR3: CASSSRQAGSYYGYTF. CDR3 DNA: TGTGCCAGCAGTTCCCGTCAGGCAGGGTCTTACTATGGCTACACCTTC.

Regarding this clone: In the same sample, other DNA sequences code for this CDR3. V and J are TRBV5-1 and TRBJ2-5, with D hard to call. The CDR3 spans 12 residues. The germline gives CDR1 SGHRS, CDR2 YFSETQ. V lost 0 bases and J 4 bases, leaving 4 bases between the germline ends. As DNA, the CDR3 is TGCGCCAGCAGCTTGGGCCGAGAGACCCAGTACTTC. Translated: CASSLGRETQYF.

The chain carries TRBV5-1 and TRBJ2-1, with D tentatively TRBD1 (6 bases). Germline-derived CDR1 and CDR2 are SGHRS and YFSETQ. This CDR3 comprises 15 residues. Trimming stripped 0 bases from V and 3 bases from J, with 10 bases between. CDR3 in DNA: TGCGCCAGCAGCTTGGACAGGGTTGGCTACAATGAGCAGTTCTTC. It codes for CASSLDRVGYNEQFF.

The chain employs TRBV7-2 and TRBJ1-5; D is unclear. Per the germline V gene, CDR1 is SGHTA and CDR2 is FQGNSA. V was clipped by 5 bases and J by 1 base, with 12 bases between them. The CDR3 contains 15 residues. The CDR3 loop is CASSLTRLSNQPQHF. In DNA form, the CDR3 reads TGTGCCAGCAGCCTCACCCGCTTGAGCAATCAGCCCCAGCATTTT.

J is TRBJ2-2 and V is TRBV10-3; 7 bases fit TRBD1. The CDR3 is 15 amino acids. V lost 4 bases, J lost 7 bases, and 9 bases stayed unmatched. CDR1 and CDR2 from the germline V gene are ENHRY and SYGVKD. In DNA, the CDR3 is TGTGCCATCAGTGGAGACAGGGCCCCGAACGGGGAGCTGTTTTTT. Translated, it gives CAISGDRAPNGELFF.